This T cell receptor beta chain comes out of a study of cytomegalovirus exposure and HLA in healthy donors. General observations from the study: TCR association rates varied by HLA locus in a later analysis, with DRB1 highest and HLA-C lowest.

Concerning this clone itself: Antigen unknown.

Trimming left V 2 bases short and J 7 bases short, with 14 bases between. The CDR3 contains 15 residues. Germline CDR1 is MNHEY and CDR2 is SMNVEV (reference sequence). PCR involved 60 Vbeta and 13 Jbeta primers. Clones were sequenced by immunoSEQ multiplex PCR, and TCRdb holds only the in-frame ones, with some missing. The sample holds some 150,000 clones, about four fifths seen once. The chain couples TRBV27 to TRBJ1-4; a possible D gene is TRBD1 (5 bases). The clonotype comes from a human donor in good health. The sample was PBMCs. Here the CDR3 reads CASSLKSRVGEKLFF. In DNA form, the CDR3 reads TGTGCCAGCAGTTTAAAGTCCAGGGTGGGTGAAAAACTGTTTTTT.